This passage covers 20 T cell receptor beta chains from one sample sequenced in a study of Ad26.COV2.S vaccination and SARS-CoV-2 variants. Measured with immunoSEQ multiplex PCR; TCRdb has only the in-frame clones, and not every one. The sample has 350,000 to 400,000 clones, roughly 90% seen once; the top ten hold about 2%. Treatment given: roughly 20 received Ad26.COV2.S at low or high dose, single or two shots; about 5 received placebo; per-sample allocation not given. After the first vaccine or placebo injection, samples were drawn on day 63. Sequences were derived from peripheral blood, sampled in a trial of Ad26.COV2.S vaccine versus placebo. The receptors derive from a person aged 18-60 years who received the Ad26.COV2.S COVID-19 vaccine or a placebo.

Only one count was recorded for this clone. The CDR3 DNA reads TGCAGCGTCTATGTCCGGGACCGGTCCTACGAGCAGTACTTC. It is translated as CSVYVRDRSYEQYF. The rearrangement uses TRBV29-1 and TRBJ2-7; D is possibly TRBD1 or TRBD2 (5 bases each). Germline V gene lookup returns CDR1 SQVTM and CDR2 ANQGSEA. The CDR3 consists of 14 residues. V lost 6 bases and J lost 1, with 16 bases in between.

The chain has TRBV11-2 and TRBJ2-3; 10 bases fit TRBD2. Trimming removed 5 bases from V and 0 bases from J; junction bases left unmatched: 5. Germline assignment: CDR1 SGHAT and CDR2 FQNNGV. This CDR3 comprises 16 residues. CDR3 loop: CASSRQGLASTDTQYF. The CDR3 region has the DNA TGTGCCAGCAGCCGGCAGGGACTAGCGAGCACAGATACGCAGTATTTT.

This chain uses TRBV30 with TRBJ1-2; 7 bases are shared with TRBD1. From germline, CDR1 is GTSNPN and CDR2 SVGIG (reference sequence). The CDR3 consists of 13 residues. J lost 4 bases, V lost 1 base, and 3 bases had no gene match. The CDR3 loop reads CAWSEGTVYGYTF. The CDR3 DNA reads TGTGCCTGGAGTGAGGGGACAGTCTATGGCTACACCTTC.

This clone was seen only a few times. The chain recombines TRBV19 with TRBJ2-2; 8 nucleotides align to TRBD2. The CDR3 has 15 residues. Per germline, CDR1 LNHDA and CDR2 SQIVND (reference sequence). Trimming at V came to 7 bases and at J to 8 bases, leaving 12 bases not matched to a gene. CDR3 sequence: CASTVDGRAAGELFF. Here the CDR3 DNA reads TGTGCCAGTACGGTCGACGGGAGGGCCGCAGGGGAGCTGTTTTTT.

This chain connects TRBV5-1 to TRBJ2-2; D gene uncertain. Germline CDR1 is SGHRS and CDR2 is YFSETQ. The CDR3 runs to 15 residues. Trimming pared 4 bases from V and 4 bases from J, leaving 14 bases between. The CDR3 DNA is TGCGCCAGCAGCATGGACCGATCACTCACCGGGGAGCTGTTTTTT. This encodes CASSMDRSLTGELFF.

V and J are TRBV3-1 (or the pseudogene TRBV3-2) and TRBJ2-5; D may be TRBD1 (5 bases). This CDR3 is built from 14 residues. V dropped 1 base and J dropped 3 bases, with 9 bases sitting between them. From germline, CDR1 is LGHDT and CDR2 YNNKEL (reference sequence). This CDR3 reads CASSQAGSEETQYF. CDR3 coding DNA: TGTGCCAGCAGCCAAGCAGGGTCGGAAGAGACCCAGTACTTC.

The V call is TRBV20-1, the J call TRBJ2-5; 9 nucleotides agree with TRBD2. V lost 3 bases, J lost 5 bases, and 10 bases stayed unmatched. Germline V gene lookup returns CDR1 DFQATT and CDR2 SNEGSKA (reference sequence). The CDR3 is 15 residues long. The CDR3 reads CSASPSGRLMETQYF. For the CDR3, the DNA is TGCAGTGCTAGTCCCAGCGGGAGGCTGATGGAGACCCAGTACTTC.

V and J are TRBV6-7 and TRBJ2-3; 10 bases line up with TRBD2. TRBV6-7 is sorted into the ORF group, with uncertain function. The ends lost 6 bases at V and 4 bases at J; junction bases unmatched: 10. The CDR3 has 16 amino acids. Written as DNA, the CDR3 is TGTGCCAGCAGCCCGACCCTAGCGGGAGCACCAGATACGCAGTATTTT. Its translation is CASSPTLAGAPDTQYF.

The chain employs TRBV6-6 and TRBJ2-1, with D unresolved. With 2 bases removed from V and 6 bases from J, the gap between germline ends came to 17 bases. The CDR3 extends over 16 amino acids. CDR1 is MNHNY, CDR2 SVGAGI, per germline (reference sequence). The CDR3, as DNA: TGTGCCAGCAGTTACCCCCCAGGCAGGAAGGGCAATGAGCAGTTCTTC. It encodes CASSYPPGRKGNEQFF.

This chain uses TRBV27 with TRBJ2-1, with D perhaps matching TRBD1 or TRBD2 (5 bases each). Trimming pared 3 bases from V and 0 bases from J, leaving 9 bases between. Germline loops: CDR1 MNHEY, CDR2 SMNVEV (reference sequence). The CDR3 consists of 15 residues. Written as DNA, the CDR3 is TGTGCCAGCAGTTTTGGGGGAAGCTCCTACAATGAGCAGTTCTTC. Encoded protein: CASSFGGSSYNEQFF.

As for this clone: A far larger clone is a single base away, which makes a read error likely. The chain uses TRBV12-3 or TRBV12-4 and TRBJ2-7, with D hard to call. Trimming shortened V by 4 bases and J by 5 bases, and 6 bases separated the two germline ends. The CDR3 consists of 11 residues. The CDR3 reads CASSSSHEQYF. In DNA, the CDR3 is TGTGCCAGCAGTTCCTCGCACGAGCAGTACTTC.

The chain carries TRBV21-1 and TRBJ2-6; TRBD1 was called by the table and not checked on the DNA. TRBV21-1 is labeled a pseudogene. The CDR3 is 18 amino acids. CDR3: CASSIAVQGTSGANVLTF. The CDR3 DNA is TGTGCCAGCAGCATCGCCGTACAGGGGACAAGTGGGGCCAACGTCCTGACTTTC.

The V call is TRBV30, the J call TRBJ1-1; D gene uncertain. V was cut by 5 bases and J by 9 bases, with 7 bases left in between. Germline CDR1 GTSNPN, CDR2 SVGIG (reference sequence). This CDR3 comprises 9 residues. The CDR3 nucleotides are TGTGCCTGGGTGAATCAAGCTTTCTTT. Amino acid sequence: CAWVNQAFF.

The chain links TRBV5-4 to TRBJ2-5; the match to TRBD2 covers 12 bases. The V gene end was trimmed by 0 bases and the J gene end by 5 bases; junction bases not matched to a gene: 2. This CDR3 is 15 amino acids long. Germline values: CDR1 SGHNT, CDR2 YYREEE (reference sequence). DNA for the CDR3: TGTGCCAGCAGCTTGGGACTAGCGGGAGAGGAGACCCAGTACTTC. This sequence encodes CASSLGLAGEETQYF.

The chain recombines TRBV29-1 with TRBJ2-7; 7 bases line up with TRBD2. The CDR3 has 14 amino acids. The V gene end was trimmed by 6 bases and the J gene end by 2 bases; junction bases not matched to a gene: 10. CDR1 is SQVTM and CDR2 is ANQGSEA in the germline V gene. The CDR3 sequence: CSVAPGGGAYEQYF. The DNA of the CDR3 is TGCAGCGTGGCCCCAGGTGGGGGGGCCTACGAGCAGTACTTC.

V is TRBV30 and J is TRBJ1-6, with a weak D call TRBD1 (5 bases). Germline V CDR1 and CDR2: GTSNPN, SVGIG (reference sequence). This CDR3 region has 15 residues. Trimming pared 4 bases from V and 9 bases from J, leaving 19 bases between. The CDR3 sequence: CAWTLGEGSRSPLHF. As DNA, the CDR3 is TGTGCCTGGACCCTAGGGGAGGGGAGCCGTTCACCCCTCCACTTT.

The chain is built from TRBV5-4 and TRBJ1-1, with unresolved D. Germline V lookup: CDR1 SGHNT, CDR2 YYREEE (reference sequence). The CDR3 consists of 14 residues. Trimming stripped 4 bases from V and 0 bases from J, with 10 bases between. CDR3 residues: CASSTWPLNTEAFF. CDR3 DNA sequence: TGTGCCAGCAGCACCTGGCCCTTGAACACTGAAGCTTTCTTT.

The chain combines TRBV11-3 with TRBJ2-5, with 9 bases aligning to TRBD2. This CDR3 region has 14 residues. Germline assignment: CDR1 SGHNT and CDR2 YENEEA. J gave up 5 bases and V 5 bases, and 6 bases lay outside the gene matches. The chain's CDR3 is CASSRAGGLETQYF. CDR3 coding DNA: TGTGCCAGCAGCCGGGCGGGAGGGCTGGAGACCCAGTACTTC.

This clone has just one count. V gene TRBV6-2 or TRBV6-3 combines with J gene TRBJ2-3, with 7 bases fitting TRBD2. CDR1 MNHEY and CDR2 SVGEGT come from the germline V gene. The V segment lost 2 bases and the J segment 8 bases; nucleotides outside the gene matches: 19. The CDR3 spans 18 residues. The CDR3 region is CASSYDPLAADGRGTQYF. Here the CDR3 DNA reads TGTGCCAGCAGTTACGACCCCCTAGCGGCCGACGGCAGAGGTACGCAGTATTTT.

The chain joins TRBV11-2 to TRBJ2-5; D is uncertain. The ends were cut back, 0 bases at V and 2 bases at J, with 10 bases in the middle. The CDR3 consists of 15 residues. CDR1 is SGHAT, CDR2 FQNNGV, per germline. The CDR3 loop reads CASSLEAAEQETQYF. CDR3 nucleotides: TGTGCCAGCAGCTTAGAGGCGGCAGAGCAAGAGACCCAGTACTTC.